Listed below are T cell receptor beta chains from one sample, sequenced in a study of blood T cell repertoires in COVID-19. Profiling relied on immunoSEQ multiplex PCR, and the TCRdb table lists in-frame clones only, not all of them. The sample has 200,000 to 300,000 clones; about 87% are singletons. Source material: peripheral blood. The receptors derive from a woman in her forties who had recovered from COVID-19. CDR3s include the opening cysteine and the closing phenylalanine or tryptophan. Fields, in order: CDR3 DNA, CDR3 protein, clone size, V gene, J gene, D gene. D genes are given only for firm matches. Size is stated for part of the rows, as once, few or many counts, or as a class when the clone is expanded.

CDR3nt: TGTGCCAGCAGCCGTAATAATGAAAAACTGTTTTTT
CDR3aa: CASSRNNEKLFF
abundance: few
v_gene: TRBV6-5
j_gene: TRBJ1-4
d_gene: .

CDR3nt: TGCGCCAGCAGCCAAGATCTTAGAGGGTATGGCTACACCTTC
CDR3aa: CASSQDLRGYGYTF
abundance: .
v_gene: TRBV4-1
j_gene: TRBJ1-2
d_gene: .

CDR3nt: TGTGCCGGCAAGCGCTCTAACTATGGCTACACCTTC
CDR3aa: CAGKRSNYGYTF
abundance: .
v_gene: TRBV30
j_gene: TRBJ1-2
d_gene: .

CDR3nt: TGTGCCAGCAGCTTGGTAGGGGGCGATTCACCCCTCCACTTT
CDR3aa: CASSLVGGDSPLHF
abundance: .
v_gene: TRBV5-6
j_gene: TRBJ1-6
d_gene: TRBD1

CDR3nt: TGTGCCAGCAGCCAAGATTGGACTAGGAATGAGCAGTTCTTC
CDR3aa: CASSQDWTRNEQFF
abundance: .
v_gene: TRBV3-1/TRBV3-2
j_gene: TRBJ2-1
d_gene: TRBD2

CDR3nt: TGTGCCAGCAGCTTGGAGACTAGCGGGGGCACAGATACGCAGTATTTT
CDR3aa: CASSLETSGGTDTQYF
abundance: once
v_gene: TRBV5-4
j_gene: TRBJ2-3
d_gene: TRBD2

CDR3nt: TGTGCCATCAGTGATTCACGGGGGGCGAGCTCCTACAATGAGCAGTTCTTC
CDR3aa: CAISDSRGASSYNEQFF
abundance: .
v_gene: TRBV10-3
j_gene: TRBJ2-1
d_gene: .

CDR3nt: TGCGCCAGCAGCTTGCAGGGATCCACTGAAGCTTTCTTT
CDR3aa: CASSLQGSTEAFF
abundance: .
v_gene: TRBV5-1
j_gene: TRBJ1-1
d_gene: .

CDR3nt: TGTGCCAGCAGTAGAGTCCCGTCTGGAAACACCATATATTTT
CDR3aa: CASSRVPSGNTIYF
abundance: .
v_gene: TRBV6-5
j_gene: TRBJ1-3
d_gene: .

CDR3nt: TGCGCCAGCAGCTTGGGAGGGTCAGGAAACACCATATATTTT
CDR3aa: CASSLGGSGNTIYF
abundance: .
v_gene: TRBV5-1
j_gene: TRBJ1-3
d_gene: .

CDR3nt: TGTGCCAGCACCATGTGGGGGGACAGGTATGAAAAACTGTTTTTT
CDR3aa: CASTMWGDRYEKLFF
abundance: .
v_gene: TRBV3-1/TRBV3-2
j_gene: TRBJ1-4
d_gene: TRBD1

CDR3nt: TGTGCCAGCAGCACTCGGACAGGGCCTAGCTCTGGGGCCAACGTCCTGACTTTC
CDR3aa: CASSTRTGPSSGANVLTF
abundance: once
v_gene: TRBV9
j_gene: TRBJ2-6
d_gene: TRBD1

CDR3nt: TGCGCCAGCAGCTTGGTCAGCGGGGGAAACACCGGGGAGCTGTTTTTT
CDR3aa: CASSLVSGGNTGELFF
abundance: once
v_gene: TRBV5-1
j_gene: TRBJ2-2
d_gene: TRBD2

CDR3nt: TGTGCCAGCAGTTACTCGAGCAATCACGAGCAGTACTTC
CDR3aa: CASSYSSNHEQYF
abundance: .
v_gene: TRBV6-5
j_gene: TRBJ2-7
d_gene: .

CDR3nt: TGTGCCAGCAGTTTTTTTCCTCTCTCGGGAAAACTGTTTTTT
CDR3aa: CASSFFPLSGKLFF
abundance: .
v_gene: TRBV27
j_gene: TRBJ1-4
d_gene: .

CDR3nt: TGCAGCGCCGGGACTTCAGAGACCCAGTACTTC
CDR3aa: CSAGTSETQYF
abundance: .
v_gene: TRBV29-1
j_gene: TRBJ2-5
d_gene: .

CDR3nt: TGTGCCATCAGCCTCGGACAGATTGGAAACACCATATATTTT
CDR3aa: CAISLGQIGNTIYF
abundance: .
v_gene: TRBV10-3
j_gene: TRBJ1-3
d_gene: .

CDR3nt: TGTGCCAGCAGTTTGCCGGGACAGTTGAACACTGAAGCTTTCTTT
CDR3aa: CASSLPGQLNTEAFF
abundance: .
v_gene: TRBV5-4
j_gene: TRBJ1-1
d_gene: TRBD1

CDR3nt: TGCAGTGCTAGTCAATTCGGGACAGAAAACTATGGCTACACCTTC
CDR3aa: CSASQFGTENYGYTF
abundance: .
v_gene: TRBV20-1
j_gene: TRBJ1-2
d_gene: TRBD1

CDR3nt: TGTGCCAGCAGCCAAGGCCCGGGGGGTGAAAAACTGTTTTTT
CDR3aa: CASSQGPGGEKLFF
abundance: .
v_gene: TRBV3-1/TRBV3-2
j_gene: TRBJ1-4
d_gene: .

CDR3nt: TGTGCCAGCTCCCCGAGCGGGGGGCCCCTGAGGGAGCAGTTCTTC
CDR3aa: CASSPSGGPLREQFF
abundance: .
v_gene: TRBV18
j_gene: TRBJ2-1
d_gene: TRBD2

CDR3nt: TGTGCCACCAGCAGAGATCCGGGACAGGGCGCTAATGAAAAACTGTTTTTT
CDR3aa: CATSRDPGQGANEKLFF
abundance: .
v_gene: TRBV15
j_gene: TRBJ1-4
d_gene: TRBD1

CDR3nt: TGTGCCAGCAGCCCCGGGGGGGGTAAAGCTTTCTTT
CDR3aa: CASSPGGGKAFF
abundance: .
v_gene: TRBV7-3
j_gene: TRBJ1-1
d_gene: .

CDR3nt: TGCGCCAGCAGCCAAGATTATAGCGTAAGCTCCTACAATGAGCAGTTCTTC
CDR3aa: CASSQDYSVSSYNEQFF
abundance: .
v_gene: TRBV4-3
j_gene: TRBJ2-1
d_gene: .

CDR3nt: TGTGCCAGCAGCGTAGGGGACAGGGTCTACGAGCAGTACTTC
CDR3aa: CASSVGDRVYEQYF
abundance: .
v_gene: TRBV9
j_gene: TRBJ2-7
d_gene: TRBD1

CDR3nt: TGCGCCAGCAGTGAGTCGCGGGGAATGGGAGGGTACACTGAAGCTTTCTTT
CDR3aa: CASSESRGMGGYTEAFF
abundance: .
v_gene: TRBV10-1
j_gene: TRBJ1-1
d_gene: .

CDR3nt: TGTGCCAGCAGTTACTCGGCAGGGGCCTATGGCTACACCTTC
CDR3aa: CASSYSAGAYGYTF
abundance: few
v_gene: TRBV6-6
j_gene: TRBJ1-2
d_gene: .

CDR3nt: TGTGCCAGCTCACCACCCGGGGTGGAGACCCAGTACTTC
CDR3aa: CASSPPGVETQYF
abundance: .
v_gene: TRBV18
j_gene: TRBJ2-5
d_gene: .

CDR3nt: TGTGCCAGCAGTCCCGGGACAAAGACCTACGAGCAGTACTTC
CDR3aa: CASSPGTKTYEQYF
abundance: few
v_gene: TRBV6-6
j_gene: TRBJ2-7
d_gene: .

CDR3nt: TGTGCCAGCATTATGATAGCGGGGCGACACAATGAGCAGTTCTTC
CDR3aa: CASIMIAGRHNEQFF
abundance: once
v_gene: TRBV2
j_gene: TRBJ2-1
d_gene: TRBD2

CDR3nt: TGTGCCAGCAGGAGGGACAGAGCGAATGAGCAGTTCTTC
CDR3aa: CASRRDRANEQFF
abundance: .
v_gene: TRBV7-9
j_gene: TRBJ2-1
d_gene: TRBD1

CDR3nt: TGCAGCGTGACTAGCGGGCCGTCCGGGGATACGCAGTATTTT
CDR3aa: CSVTSGPSGDTQYF
abundance: once
v_gene: TRBV29-1
j_gene: TRBJ2-3
d_gene: TRBD2

CDR3nt: TGTGCCAGCAGCAAAGACCGGGACTACCCGAAACCGAGCTCTGGGGCCAACGTCCTGACTTTC
CDR3aa: CASSKDRDYPKPSSGANVLTF
abundance: .
v_gene: TRBV21-1
j_gene: TRBJ2-6
d_gene: .

CDR3nt: TGTGCCAGCAGTGGAGCGAGCGGGCATCAAGATACGCAGTATTTT
CDR3aa: CASSGASGHQDTQYF
abundance: once
v_gene: TRBV6-1
j_gene: TRBJ2-3
d_gene: .

CDR3nt: TGTGCCAGCAGTTACCCGGGGCGGGGGGGCTACAATGAGCAGTTCTTC
CDR3aa: CASSYPGRGGYNEQFF
abundance: .
v_gene: TRBV6-5
j_gene: TRBJ2-1
d_gene: TRBD2

CDR3nt: TGTGCCAGCAGCCAAGTGGGTCGGACAGGGATTGGCTACACCTTC
CDR3aa: CASSQVGRTGIGYTF
abundance: once
v_gene: TRBV3-1/TRBV3-2
j_gene: TRBJ1-2
d_gene: TRBD1

CDR3nt: TGTGCCAGCAGCGCCCAGGGTTTTGGCAATCAGCCCCAGCATTTT
CDR3aa: CASSAQGFGNQPQHF
abundance: once
v_gene: TRBV9
j_gene: TRBJ1-5
d_gene: .

CDR3nt: TGTGCCAGCAGCTTGGACAGACATTCACCCCTCCACTTT
CDR3aa: CASSLDRHSPLHF
abundance: .
v_gene: TRBV7-9
j_gene: TRBJ1-6
d_gene: .

CDR3nt: TGCGCCAGCAGCCCTATGACAGGGACCGGGGAGCTGTTTTTT
CDR3aa: CASSPMTGTGELFF
abundance: .
v_gene: TRBV5-1
j_gene: TRBJ2-2
d_gene: TRBD1

CDR3nt: TGTGCCATCAGTGAGTCTCACCGAGGGCGCTACACTGAAGCTTTCTTT
CDR3aa: CAISESHRGRYTEAFF
abundance: .
v_gene: TRBV10-3
j_gene: TRBJ1-1
d_gene: .

CDR3nt: TGTGCCAGCAGCGTTGGACTAGCGGGGCCCTGGGGGGAGCAGTTCTTC
CDR3aa: CASSVGLAGPWGEQFF
abundance: once
v_gene: TRBV21-1
j_gene: TRBJ2-1
d_gene: .

CDR3nt: TGTGCCACCAGCAGAGATCGCCGGGGTTGGAATGAGCAGTTCTTC
CDR3aa: CATSRDRRGWNEQFF
abundance: .
v_gene: TRBV15
j_gene: TRBJ2-1
d_gene: .

CDR3nt: TGTGCCACCTCACCCGACAATGAGCAGTTCTTC
CDR3aa: CATSPDNEQFF
abundance: once
v_gene: TRBV18
j_gene: TRBJ2-1
d_gene: .

CDR3nt: TGTGCCAGCAGTTACCATACAGGGGGGGGCTACGAGCAGTACTTC
CDR3aa: CASSYHTGGGYEQYF
abundance: few
v_gene: TRBV6-5
j_gene: TRBJ2-7
d_gene: .

CDR3nt: TGTGCCAGCAGCTCGACAGGTTTAAGCTCTGGAAACACCATATATTTT
CDR3aa: CASSSTGLSSGNTIYF
abundance: few
v_gene: TRBV7-4
j_gene: TRBJ1-3
d_gene: .

CDR3nt: TGTGCCAGTAGTACCTCACTAAGGGCCCAACGGGGAGAGACCCAGTACTTC
CDR3aa: CASSTSLRAQRGETQYF
abundance: .
v_gene: TRBV19
j_gene: TRBJ2-5
d_gene: .

CDR3nt: TGTGCCAGCAGCACCTCGACAGGGCGATACTATGGCTACACCTTC
CDR3aa: CASSTSTGRYYGYTF
abundance: .
v_gene: TRBV6-2/TRBV6-3
j_gene: TRBJ1-2
d_gene: TRBD1

CDR3nt: TGTGCCGCTGCGGATTATAACTATGGCTACACCTTC
CDR3aa: CAAADYNYGYTF
abundance: few
v_gene: TRBV19
j_gene: TRBJ1-2
d_gene: .

CDR3nt: TGTGCCACCAGCAGAGATTTCGGGGAAGCCCACCCCTACGAGCAGTACTTC
CDR3aa: CATSRDFGEAHPYEQYF
abundance: .
v_gene: TRBV15
j_gene: TRBJ2-7
d_gene: .

CDR3nt: TGTGCCAGCAGCTTCGCCAGGGCAAACGAGCAGTACTTC
CDR3aa: CASSFARANEQYF
abundance: .
v_gene: TRBV5-5
j_gene: TRBJ2-7
d_gene: .

CDR3nt: TGTGCCAGCAGCCGAACCGGGGGGGCGGGTTTCTATGGCTACACCTTC
CDR3aa: CASSRTGGAGFYGYTF
abundance: .
v_gene: TRBV27
j_gene: TRBJ1-2
d_gene: .

CDR3nt: TGTGCCACCAGCAGAGATCGGCACAGTTCCTACGAGCAGTACTTC
CDR3aa: CATSRDRHSSYEQYF
abundance: .
v_gene: TRBV15
j_gene: TRBJ2-7
d_gene: .

CDR3nt: TGTGCCAGCAGCCCCACCGTAGCCGGGGAGCTGTTTTTT
CDR3aa: CASSPTVAGELFF
abundance: .
v_gene: TRBV12-3/TRBV12-4
j_gene: TRBJ2-2
d_gene: .

CDR3nt: TGTGCCAGCAGTACCCAAGTGACAGGGATCACTGAAGCTTTCTTT
CDR3aa: CASSTQVTGITEAFF
abundance: .
v_gene: TRBV6-5
j_gene: TRBJ1-1
d_gene: TRBD1

CDR3nt: TGCGCCAGCAGCTTGGCGTTAGAAGAGACCCAGTACTTC
CDR3aa: CASSLALEETQYF
abundance: .
v_gene: TRBV5-1
j_gene: TRBJ2-5
d_gene: .

CDR3nt: TGTGCCAGCTCACCTCAGCGGGGCTACAATGAGCAGTTCTTC
CDR3aa: CASSPQRGYNEQFF
abundance: .
v_gene: TRBV18
j_gene: TRBJ2-1
d_gene: TRBD2

CDR3nt: TGTGCCAGCAGTGTCGGGAGCTCCTATAATTCACCCCTCCACTTT
CDR3aa: CASSVGSSYNSPLHF
abundance: .
v_gene: TRBV2
j_gene: TRBJ1-6
d_gene: .

CDR3nt: TGTGCCAGCAGCCCGGATGGGGACAGCCTTGAAGCTTTCTTT
CDR3aa: CASSPDGDSLEAFF
abundance: .
v_gene: TRBV5-6
j_gene: TRBJ1-1
d_gene: TRBD1

CDR3nt: TGTGCCAGCAGCGCGGGGGGGGCCTTACCCAACTATGGCTACACCTTC
CDR3aa: CASSAGGALPNYGYTF
abundance: .
v_gene: TRBV9
j_gene: TRBJ1-2
d_gene: .

CDR3nt: TGTGCCAGCAGTTACCGGGACTTCCCCTACGAGCAGTACTTC
CDR3aa: CASSYRDFPYEQYF
abundance: .
v_gene: TRBV6-5
j_gene: TRBJ2-7
d_gene: .